This T cell receptor beta chain was found in a study of cytomegalovirus exposure and HLA in healthy donors. Study-wide results and caveats: A previous analysis found most TCR beta V segments productive roughly 87% or roughly 30% of the time.

The germline CDR1 and CDR2 sequences are MNHNS and SASEGT. The CDR3 has 13 amino acids. Deletions cut 4 bases from V and 0 bases from J, with 7 bases between. PCR employed 60 Vbeta and 13 Jbeta primers. Sequenced by immunoSEQ multiplex PCR; TCRdb stores in-frame clones only, minus some. Among 90,000 to 150,000 clones listed, approximately 76% were seen once. Concerning this clone itself: No antigen is known for it.

Specimen: PBMCs. The clonotype was recovered from a man aged 50-60 years in good health and CMV-seropositive. The V gene is TRBV6-1, the J gene TRBJ2-7; D remains unclear. CDR3 in amino acids: CASSAQDSYEQYF. CDR3 sequence (DNA): TGTGCCAGCAGTGCCCAGGACTCCTACGAGCAGTACTTC.